There are many counts of the clone carrying this T cell receptor beta chain. Its matching antigen is unknown. TCR beta VDJ and CDR3 profiling used genomic DNA as template. Each CDR3 protein is one row after TCRdb ran MiXCR on the reads. The table lists 400,000 to 450,000 distinct CDR3 sequences, around 72% of them singletons. Germline assignment: CDR1 SNHLY and CDR2 FYNNEI. There are 15 residues in the CDR3. V trimming: 3 bases; J trimming: 7 bases; junction bases outside the gene matches: 8. This sample is part of a study of CD8+CD57+ T cells in acquired aplastic anemia. Study-wide results and caveats: Patients and controls shared 25 to 30 CD8+ CDR3 sequences, which appeared highly expressed in patients and within their immunodominant clones.

Sequencing used sorted CD4+, CD8+, or CD8+CD57+ T cells (not recorded which) from PBMCs. The TCR originated in a human donor in good health, serving as a control. The genes are TRBV2 and TRBJ1-4; TRBD1 matches 7 bases. The chain's CDR3 is CASSDRQGLSEKLFF. CDR3 DNA: TGTGCCAGCAGTGACCGACAGGGTTTAAGTGAAAAACTGTTTTTT.